The 10 T cell receptor beta chains in this list originate from one sample, sequenced in a study of a mutant IDH1 vaccine in newly diagnosed glioma. Time point: baseline, week 1 (first vaccination visit). Stated treatment: pre-vaccination baseline after standard-of-care therapy. Sequenced by immunoSEQ multiplex PCR; TCRdb stores in-frame clones only, minus some. Among about 98,000 clones listed, about 87% were seen once. The specimen comprised PBMCs, sampled from a glioma patient treated with radiotherapy, temozolomide or both. The receptors come from a woman aged 50 to 60 with glioma.

This chain connects TRBV27 to TRBJ2-1, with 10 nucleotides matching TRBD2. V dropped 2 bases and J dropped 6; count of bases not matched to a gene: 13. The CDR3 runs to 18 residues. Germline-derived CDR1 and CDR2 are MNHEY and SMNVEV (reference sequence). This CDR3 reads CASSLGYQGKREGNEQFF. CDR3 nucleotide sequence: TGTGCCAGCAGTTTAGGGTACCAGGGTAAGCGGGAGGGCAATGAGCAGTTCTTC.

J is TRBJ2-2 and V is TRBV6-5; tentatively, D is TRBD1 or TRBD2 (5 bases each). The V and J ends lost 6 bases and 3 bases respectively, with 14 bases between them. Per the germline V gene, CDR1 is MNHEY and CDR2 is SVGAGI. The CDR3 loop spans 15 amino acids. The CDR3 DNA reads as TGTGCCAGCAGCCAACGGGACCGGTACACCGGGGAGCTGTTTTTT. Its translation: CASSQRDRYTGELFF.

The CDR3 reads CASRLDGVLSGNTIYF. CDR3 sequence (DNA): TGTGCCAGCAGGTTGGACGGGGTTCTCTCTGGAAACACCATATATTTT. The V and J genes are TRBV2 and TRBJ1-3; no firm D call. This CDR3 contains 16 residues. Trimming removed 6 bases at V and 0 bases at J, with 15 bases between. The germline V gene encodes CDR1 SNHLY and CDR2 FYNNEI.

The chain links TRBV27 to TRBJ1-1; D may be TRBD1 (6 bases). CDR3 size: 14 residues. Deletions cut 5 bases from V and 10 bases from J, with 20 bases between. Germline assignment: CDR1 MNHEY and CDR2 SMNVEV (reference sequence). CDR3 protein: CASSVPFRTVRAFF. CDR3 nucleotide sequence: TGTGCCAGCAGTGTGCCCTTCAGGACAGTCCGAGCTTTCTTT.

This clone has a single count. This chain links TRBV27 with TRBJ1-2, with TRBD1 identical over 12 bases. This CDR3 region has 15 residues. Germline V gene lookup returns CDR1 MNHEY and CDR2 SMNVEV (reference sequence). The J segment lost 8 bases and the V segment lost 5 bases, leaving 9 bases of the junction unmatched. In DNA form, the CDR3 reads TGTGCCAGCAGTCCAGGCGGGACAGGGGGCTGGGGCTACACCTTC. Residues: CASSPGGTGGWGYTF.

The genes are TRBV2 and TRBJ1-6; D is possibly TRBD1 (6 bases). This CDR3 has 13 amino acids. Trimming shortened V by 5 bases and J by 10 bases, and 12 bases separated the two germline ends. Germline CDR1 and CDR2: SNHLY and FYNNEI. CDR3 loop: CASSQRGNSPLHF. CDR3 nucleotides: TGTGCCAGCAGTCAAAGGGGGAACTCACCCCTCCACTTT.

The genes are TRBV6-5 and TRBJ1-4; D not resolved. Trimming removed 8 bases at V and 6 bases at J, with 4 bases between. CDR1 is MNHEY and CDR2 is SVGAGI in the germline V gene. The CDR3 runs to 10 residues. CDR3 in amino acids: CASQYEKLFF. The CDR3 DNA follows: TGTGCCAGCCAATATGAAAAACTGTTTTTT.

The chain recombines TRBV5-1 with TRBJ2-7; 7 bases match TRBD2. Unmatched junction bases numbered 16, after V lost 4 bases and J lost 0 bases. The CDR3 is 18 amino acids. Germline CDR1 and CDR2: SGHRS and YFSETQ. The CDR3 DNA reads as TGCGCCAGCAGCCCGGGGACCCGAACTAGCGTGAGCTCCTACGAGCAGTACTTC. This gives the protein CASSPGTRTSVSSYEQYF.

The chain is built from TRBV4-2 and TRBJ1-1; TRBD1 matches at 8 bases. Per germline, CDR1 LGHNA and CDR2 YNFKEQ. V was clipped by 4 bases and J by 1 base; unmatched bases: 2. This CDR3 spans 14 amino acids. For the CDR3, the DNA is TGTGCCAGCAGCCGAGGACAGGGGAACACTGAAGCTTTCTTT. This codes for CASSRGQGNTEAFF.

This clone has a handful of counts. The chain couples TRBV7-9 to TRBJ2-3; the D gene is possibly TRBD2 (5 bases). Germline V gene data show CDR1 as SEHNR and CDR2 as FQNEAQ (reference sequence). The CDR3 consists of 13 residues. V lost 6 bases and J 1 base, leaving 8 bases between the germline ends. The CDR3 DNA sequence: TGTGCCAGCAGAGACGGGGGCACAGATACGCAGTATTTT. Translating gives CASRDGGTDTQYF.